Each of the 10 T cell receptor beta chains below was sequenced from the same sample in a study of monozygotic twins with inflammatory bowel disease (dated by TCRdb to about 2019). The library came from 5' RACE. The sequencing machine was an Illumina HiSeq 2500. TCRdb reprocessed the raw reads; every CDR3 protein sequence is a single record, and DNA is not supplied. The sample's clone listing holds some 160,000 distinct CDR3 sequences. The ten largest clones add up to around 6.8% of the sample. The sequencing sample was made of blood. The receptors were sampled from a human donor with ulcerative colitis or Crohn's disease, or a healthy co-twin of an affected twin (not recorded which).

The rearrangement uses TRBV3-1 and TRBJ2-3; no DNA is available, so the TRBD1 call from TCRdb remains unchecked. Per the germline V gene, CDR1 is LGHDT and CDR2 is YNNKEL (reference sequence). The CDR3 runs to 15 residues. CDR3 sequence reads: CASSQQGTSTDTQYF.

This chain joins TRBV18 and TRBJ1-5; TCRdb picks TRBD1, but there is no DNA to check that call. Germline loops: CDR1 KGHSH, CDR2 LQKENI. The CDR3 has 15 residues. This CDR3 is CASSPSGPGNQPQHF.

The gene calls are TRBV18 and TRBJ2-2; TCRdb proposes TRBD2, but this gene call is untestable without DNA. The CDR3 totals 17 residues. Germline CDR1 KGHSH, CDR2 LQKENI. CDR3 protein: CASSPRLAPANTGELFF.

V gene TRBV6-1 combines with J gene TRBJ1-1; lacking DNA, the TRBD1 call made by TCRdb goes unchecked. The CDR3 runs to 14 residues. Germline CDR1 and CDR2: MNHNS and SASEGT. CDR3 region: CASMLVTGNTEAFF.

The genes are TRBV7-2 and TRBJ1-3. The CDR3 extends over 15 amino acids. In germline, CDR1 is SGHTA, CDR2 FQGNSA. The CDR3 protein is CASSPGVGVGNTIYF.

CDR3 sequence: CASSRDRVNEQFF. The chain employs TRBV11-2 and TRBJ2-1; TCRdb indicates TRBD1, and absent DNA this call remains unverified. Germline CDR1 is SGHAT and CDR2 is FQNNGV. The CDR3 has 13 residues.

V usage is TRBV19 and J usage is TRBJ2-2; no DNA is available, so the TRBD1 call from TCRdb remains unchecked. The germline CDR1 and CDR2 sequences are LNHDA and SQIVND (reference sequence). The CDR3 consists of 15 residues. CDR3 region: CASSTRTGPAGELFF.

The CDR3 protein is CSALPLAGQETQYF. The rearrangement uses TRBV20-1 and TRBJ2-5; TCRdb indicates TRBD2, and absent DNA this call remains unverified. Germline V lookup: CDR1 DFQATT, CDR2 SNEGSKA (reference sequence). The CDR3 length is 14 residues.

This chain connects TRBV28 to TRBJ1-1; TCRdb designates TRBD1, a call that cannot be tested without DNA. The germline V gene has CDR1 MDHEN and CDR2 SYDVKM. This CDR3 region has 16 residues. This CDR3 is CASSPGTGALNTEAFF.

The genes are TRBV6-1 and TRBJ1-2. The germline CDR1 and CDR2 sequences are MNHNS and SASEGT. The CDR3 is made up of 15 amino acids. This chain's CDR3 is CASVQGRWRDYGYTF.